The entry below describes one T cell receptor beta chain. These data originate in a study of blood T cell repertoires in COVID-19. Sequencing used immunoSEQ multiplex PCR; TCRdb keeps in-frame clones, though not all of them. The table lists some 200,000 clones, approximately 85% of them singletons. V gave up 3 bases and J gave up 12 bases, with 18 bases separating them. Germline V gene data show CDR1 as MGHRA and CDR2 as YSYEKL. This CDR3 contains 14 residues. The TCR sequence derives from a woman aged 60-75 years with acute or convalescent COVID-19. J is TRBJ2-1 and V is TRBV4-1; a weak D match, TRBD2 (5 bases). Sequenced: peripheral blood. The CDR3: CASSQGADFGRQFF. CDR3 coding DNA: TGCGCCAGCAGCCAGGGAGCGGATTTTGGGCGGCAGTTCTTC.